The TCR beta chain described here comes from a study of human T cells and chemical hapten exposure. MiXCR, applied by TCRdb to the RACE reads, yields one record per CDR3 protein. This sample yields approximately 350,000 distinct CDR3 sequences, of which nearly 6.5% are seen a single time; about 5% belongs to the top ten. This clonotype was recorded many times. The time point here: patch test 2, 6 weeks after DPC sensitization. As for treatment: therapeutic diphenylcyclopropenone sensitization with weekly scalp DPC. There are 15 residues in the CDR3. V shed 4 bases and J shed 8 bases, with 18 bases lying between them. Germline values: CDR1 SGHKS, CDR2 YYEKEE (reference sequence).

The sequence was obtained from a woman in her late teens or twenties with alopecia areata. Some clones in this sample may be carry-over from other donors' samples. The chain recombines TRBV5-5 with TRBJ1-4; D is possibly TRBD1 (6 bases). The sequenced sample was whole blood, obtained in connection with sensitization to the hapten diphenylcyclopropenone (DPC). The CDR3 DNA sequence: TGTGCCAGCAGCCCCGGTCGGGGGCTGGTGGAAAAACTGTTTTTT. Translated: CASSPGRGLVEKLFF.